This is a list of T cell receptor beta chains from one sample in a study of human T cells and chemical hapten exposure. TCRdb reanalysed the RACE reads using MiXCR and keeps one entry per CDR3 protein. The sample shows some 70,000 distinct CDR3 sequences, about 32% of them seen only once. This sample comprised whole blood, obtained in connection with sensitization to the hapten diphenylcyclopropenone (DPC). Receptors originate from a man aged 35 to 55 with alopecia areata. Some clones in this sample may be carry-over from other donors' samples. Both conserved end residues are part of each CDR3. A D gene is named only where the DNA matches it firmly. For some rows the clone size is stated as once, few or many, or as a class when expanded; others skip it.

>TRBJ1-6|TRBV10-3|TRBD1|-
CASWTGKSSPLHF
TGTGCCTCTTGGACAGGAAAATCTTCACCCCTCCACTTT
>TRBJ1-4|TRBV9|-|once
CASSVEAAREKLFF
TGTGCCAGCAGCGTCGAGGCGGCCAGAGAGAAACTGTTTTTT
>TRBJ1-1|TRBV6-5|TRBD1|few
CASRRDRGNSEAFF
TGTGCCAGCAGACGGGACAGGGGTAACTCTGAAGCTTTCTTT
>TRBJ2-5|TRBV7-2|-|few
CASSAGGGLEETQYF
TGTGCCAGCAGCGCAGGGGGGGGGTTGGAAGAGACCCAGTACTTC
>TRBJ2-7|TRBV6-6|TRBD2|-
CASSSGLAGVEQYF
TGTGCCAGCAGTTCGGGACTAGCGGGAGTCGAGCAGTACTTC
>TRBJ1-1|TRBV14|TRBD1|few
CASSQGGQGLYEAFF
TGTGCCAGCAGCCAAGGTGGACAGGGGCTGTATGAAGCTTTCTTT
>TRBJ1-2|TRBV14|TRBD1|few
CASSGPGQGAFGYGYTF
TGTGCCAGCAGCGGACCGGGACAGGGGGCTTTTGGCTATGGCTACACCTTC
>TRBJ2-3|TRBV12-3/TRBV12-4|TRBD1|-
CASSPGTVPTDTQYF
TGTGCCAGCAGCCCAGGGACAGTCCCCACAGATACGCAGTATTTT
>TRBJ1-1|TRBV7-2|-|few
CASSPLGNTEAFF
TGTGCCAGCAGCCCACTCGGGAACACTGAAGCTTTCTTT
>TRBJ2-4|TRBV12-3/TRBV12-4|-|-
CASSRRGSQNIQYF
TGTGCCAGCAGCCGACGAGGCAGCCAAAACATTCAGTACTTC
>TRBJ1-1|TRBV6-5|-|few
CASSSLTVNTEAFF
TGTGCCAGCAGTTCCTTGACGGTGAACACTGAAGCTTTCTTT
>TRBJ2-3|TRBV20-1|TRBD2|-
CSASIGGEDTQYF
TGCAGTGCTAGTATTGGGGGGGAAGATACGCAGTATTTT
>TRBJ1-5|TRBV12-3/TRBV12-4|-|-
CASGASGTRNQPQHF
TGTGCCAGCGGGGCCTCCGGGACAAGGAATCAGCCCCAGCATTTT
>TRBJ2-3|TRBV20-1|-|-
CSARPGTDTQYF
TGCAGTGCTAGGCCGGGAACAGATACGCAGTATTTT
>TRBJ1-4|TRBV6-1|-|-
CASSEAWLATNEKLFF
TGTGCCAGCAGTGAAGCCTGGTTAGCAACTAATGAAAAACTGTTTTTT
>TRBJ2-7|TRBV7-9|TRBD2|-
CASSAPGGRVGEQYF
TGTGCCAGCAGCGCTCCTGGCGGGAGAGTCGGTGAGCAGTACTTC
>TRBJ2-3|TRBV6-5|-|-
CASSYSFGTDTQYF
TGTGCCAGCAGTTACTCGTTCGGCACAGATACGCAGTATTTT
>TRBJ2-7|TRBV13|-|-
CASSPPSPHSYEQYF
TGTGCCAGCAGCCCACCCTCCCCCCACAGCTACGAGCAGTACTTC
>TRBJ2-1|TRBV7-3|-|-
CASSLGGDNAEQFF
TGTGCCAGCAGCTTAGGTGGGGATAACGCTGAGCAGTTCTTC
>TRBJ2-7|TRBV2|-|-
CAGDDRDSRPYEQYF
TGTGCCGGCGACGACCGGGACTCCAGGCCTTACGAGCAGTACTTC
>TRBJ2-7|TRBV12-3/TRBV12-4|-|-
CASSLPENEQYF
TGTGCCAGCAGTCTCCCCGAGAACGAGCAGTACTTC
>TRBJ1-5|TRBV4-1|-|few
CASSLFGDASNQPQHF
TGCGCCAGCAGCCTCTTTGGGGATGCGAGCAATCAGCCCCAGCATTTT
>TRBJ2-3|TRBV27|TRBD1|few
CASSIQGARTDTQYF
TGTGCCAGCAGCATACAGGGGGCTCGGACAGATACGCAGTATTTT
>TRBJ2-6|TRBV13|-|few
CASSLGLHLPVVNVLTF
TGTGCCAGCAGCTTAGGTCTACACCTACCCGTCGTCAACGTCCTGACTTTC
>TRBJ2-7|TRBV20-1|TRBD1|-
CSALDRGRGRYEQYF
TGCAGTGCTCTCGACAGGGGGCGTGGAAGGTACGAGCAGTACTTC
>TRBJ1-1|TRBV6-6|-|-
CASSYGGKTEAFF
TGTGCCAGCAGTTACGGGGGAAAAACTGAAGCTTTCTTT
>TRBJ1-5|TRBV18|-|-
CASSPVGTGPNQPQHF
TGTGCCAGCTCACCAGTCGGTACAGGCCCCAATCAGCCCCAGCATTTT
>TRBJ2-7|TRBV20-1|-|-
CSARSSESYEQYF
TGCAGTGCTAGATCCAGCGAGTCCTACGAGCAGTACTTC
>TRBJ2-6|TRBV9|TRBD2|-
CASSALAGAVGANVLTF
TGTGCCAGCAGCGCGCTAGCGGGAGCCGTAGGGGCCAACGTCCTGACTTTC
>TRBJ2-1|TRBV5-1|-|few
CASSGGTSFNEQFF
TGCGCCAGCAGCGGGGGGACATCGTTCAATGAGCAGTTCTTC
>TRBJ1-1|TRBV5-6|TRBD1|-
CASSLTGAGVNTETFF
TGTGCCAGCAGCTTGACAGGGGCGGGGGTGAACACTGAAACTTTCTTT